Below are 10 T cell receptor beta chains sequenced from a single sample in a study of blood T cell repertoires in COVID-19. Profiling relied on immunoSEQ multiplex PCR, and the TCRdb table lists in-frame clones only, not all of them. This sample has 650,000 to 800,000 clones, with around 90% found just once. Material: peripheral blood. All receptors come from a woman aged 18-29 years with acute or convalescent COVID-19.

The rearrangement joins TRBV5-6 to TRBJ2-2; 9 nucleotides match TRBD2. There are 17 residues in the CDR3. Germline V gene sequence: CDR1 SGHDT, CDR2 YYEEEE. J lost 1 base, V lost 2 bases, and 6 bases had no gene match. CDR3 DNA sequence: TGTGCCAGCAGCTTCGGGGCTAGCGGGGTGAACACCGGGGAGCTGTTTTTT. Its protein is CASSFGASGVNTGELFF.

This chain links TRBV5-4 with TRBJ1-2; 7 bases map to TRBD1. J gave up 8 bases and V 4 bases, and 11 bases lay outside the gene matches. CDR3 length equals 14 residues. In germline, CDR1 is SGHNT, CDR2 YYREEE (reference sequence). As DNA, the CDR3 is TGTGCCAGCAGCCTACCACATCCAGGGGGGGGCTACACCTTC. Its translation: CASSLPHPGGGYTF.

The V gene is TRBV19, the J gene TRBJ1-5; 11 bases fit TRBD1. Per germline, CDR1 LNHDA and CDR2 SQIVND (reference sequence). V shed 7 bases, J shed 4 bases, and the junction held 9 bases outside the gene matches. The CDR3 contains 16 residues. CDR3 in amino acids: CASKKLGTGGNQPQHF. Here the CDR3 DNA reads TGTGCCAGTAAGAAACTCGGGACAGGGGGTAATCAGCCCCAGCATTTT.

The chain uses TRBV9 and TRBJ1-1, with D possibly matching TRBD1 (5 bases). Looked up from germline, CDR1 is SGDLS and CDR2 is YYNGEE. The CDR3 spans 14 residues. V was clipped by 0 bases and J by 6 bases, with 12 bases between them. This CDR3 reads CASSVADRGAEAFF. The CDR3 region has the DNA TGTGCCAGCAGCGTAGCTGATCGGGGGGCTGAAGCTTTCTTT.

This chain connects TRBV7-2 to TRBJ1-6, with 9 nucleotides matching TRBD1. The length of the CDR3 is 15 residues. V lost 1 base, J lost 13 bases, and 8 bases stayed unmatched. CDR1 is SGHTA, CDR2 FQGNSA, per germline. The CDR3 region is CASSLVGQGQPPLHF. The CDR3 coding sequence is TGTGCCAGCAGCTTAGTGGGACAGGGACAACCGCCCCTCCACTTT.

This sequence joins TRBV25-1 and TRBJ2-5; 10 nucleotides agree with TRBD1. Germline V gene data show CDR1 as MGHDK and CDR2 as SYGVNS. The CDR3 has 14 amino acids. Trimming took 7 bases from V and 3 from J; bases not matched to a gene: 5. CDR3 region: CASKAGQGKETQYF. The CDR3 DNA reads as TGTGCCAGCAAGGCGGGACAGGGGAAAGAGACCCAGTACTTC.

The chain links TRBV2 to TRBJ1-6; D ambiguous. The CDR3 spans 15 residues. CDR1 is SNHLY, CDR2 FYNNEI, per germline. Trimming shortened V by 4 bases and J by 10 bases, and 17 bases separated the two germline ends. Written as DNA, the CDR3 is TGTGCCAGCAGTGCGCAATCCCCGAGAGAATCACCCCTCCACTTT. It yields the protein CASSAQSPRESPLHF.

The chain has TRBV9 and TRBJ2-2; no reliable D call. V gave up 6 bases and J gave up 3 bases, with 12 bases separating them. Looked up from germline, CDR1 is SGDLS and CDR2 is YYNGEE. The CDR3 loop spans 14 amino acids. The CDR3 loop reads CASTNRHHTGELFF. Here the CDR3 DNA reads TGTGCCAGCACCAATCGACACCACACCGGGGAGCTGTTTTTT.

This chain joins TRBV18 and TRBJ2-1; weak D call: TRBD2 (6 bases). Germline CDR1 reads KGHSH; CDR2 reads LQKENI. This CDR3 contains 15 residues. Trimming took 6 bases from V and 6 from J, leaving 18 bases between them. As DNA, the CDR3 is TGTGCCAGCTCTCCCGAAATTGTGGGGGGCAATGAGCAGTTCTTC. This sequence encodes CASSPEIVGGNEQFF.

The chain has TRBV24-1 and TRBJ2-7, with 10 bases identical to TRBD1. Germline lookup yields CDR1 KGHDR and CDR2 SFDVKD. This CDR3 has 16 residues. The trim removed 4 bases at V and 4 bases at J, leaving 9 bases unmatched. DNA for the CDR3: TGTGCCACCAGTGAACAAGTCGACAGGGGGCGGTACGAGCAGTACTTC. Residues: CATSEQVDRGRYEQYF.